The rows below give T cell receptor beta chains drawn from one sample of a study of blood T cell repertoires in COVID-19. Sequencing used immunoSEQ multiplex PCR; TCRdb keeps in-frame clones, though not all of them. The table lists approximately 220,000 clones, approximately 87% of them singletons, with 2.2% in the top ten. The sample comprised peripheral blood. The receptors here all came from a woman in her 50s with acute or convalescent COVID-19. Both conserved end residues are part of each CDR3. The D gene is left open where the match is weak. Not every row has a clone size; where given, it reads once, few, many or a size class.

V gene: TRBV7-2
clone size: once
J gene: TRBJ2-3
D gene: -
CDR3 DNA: TGTGCCAGCAGCCTCGGAGGGGGAGGGCCAACAGATACGCAGTATTTT
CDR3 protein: CASSLGGGGPTDTQYF

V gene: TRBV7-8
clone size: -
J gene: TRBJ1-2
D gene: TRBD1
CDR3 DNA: TGTGCCAGCAGCCCGATGACAGGGGCTGGGTATGGCTACACCTTC
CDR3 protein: CASSPMTGAGYGYTF

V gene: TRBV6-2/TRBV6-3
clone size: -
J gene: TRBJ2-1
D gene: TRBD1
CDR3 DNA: TGTGCCAGCAGTTTCCGGGACAGCGATGAGCAGTTCTTC
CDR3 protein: CASSFRDSDEQFF

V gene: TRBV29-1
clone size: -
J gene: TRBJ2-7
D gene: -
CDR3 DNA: TGCAGTTTCCGGGCCTCGGGGGCCTACGAGCAGTACTTC
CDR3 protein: CSFRASGAYEQYF

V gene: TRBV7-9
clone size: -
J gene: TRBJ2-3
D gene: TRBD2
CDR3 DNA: TGTGCCAGCAGCTTAGAGGGTCGGACTAGCGGAAGTGATACGCAGTATTTT
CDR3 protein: CASSLEGRTSGSDTQYF

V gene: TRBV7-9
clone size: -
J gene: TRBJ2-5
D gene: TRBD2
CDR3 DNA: TGTGCCAGCAGCTTAGCACTAGCGGGTCAAGAGACCCAGTACTTC
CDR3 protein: CASSLALAGQETQYF

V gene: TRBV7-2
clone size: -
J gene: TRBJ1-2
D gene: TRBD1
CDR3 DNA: TGTGCCAGCAGCTTAGGAGCAGGGGGCATTGATGGCTACACCTTC
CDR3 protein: CASSLGAGGIDGYTF

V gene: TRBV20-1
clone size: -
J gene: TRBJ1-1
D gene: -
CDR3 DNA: TGCAGTGCCCGGGGGGGTACTGAAGCTTTCTTT
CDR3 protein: CSARGGTEAFF

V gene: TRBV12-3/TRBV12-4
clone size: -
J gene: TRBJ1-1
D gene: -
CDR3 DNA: TGTGCCAGCAGTTTAGTAGGGGAAACTGAAGCTTTCTTT
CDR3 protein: CASSLVGETEAFF

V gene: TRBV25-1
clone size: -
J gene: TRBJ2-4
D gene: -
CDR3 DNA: TGTGCCAGCAGTGATAGCGCCCATCTAGCCAAAAACATTCAGTACTTC
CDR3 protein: CASSDSAHLAKNIQYF

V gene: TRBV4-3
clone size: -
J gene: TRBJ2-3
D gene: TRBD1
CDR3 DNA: TGCGCCAGCAGCCGGGGACAGGGGATAGGAGATACGCAGTATTTT
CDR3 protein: CASSRGQGIGDTQYF